This is a list of T cell receptor beta chains from one sample in a study of blood T cell repertoires in COVID-19. Repertoires were generated with immunoSEQ multiplex PCR, while TCRdb's copy carries only in-frame clones and drops some. The sample lists 110,000 to 150,000 clones, 81% occurring once. The sequenced material came from peripheral blood. These TCRs come from a human donor in a cohort sampled during active COVID-19. The CDR3 runs from the conserved cysteine through the conserved F or W. The order of the fields is clone size, V gene, J gene, D gene, CDR3 DNA, CDR3 protein. The D gene is left open where the match is weak. Part of the rows lack a size; the others show once, few, many or a class for expanded clones.

>-|TRBV5-1|TRBJ2-1|-
TGCGCCAGCAGCCCGACTCGTGGAGAGCAGTTCTTC
CASSPTRGEQFF
>-|TRBV7-2|TRBJ2-7|-
TGTGCCAGCAGCTTAGACAGGACCGACTCCTACGAGCAGTACTTC
CASSLDRTDSYEQYF
>-|TRBV28|TRBJ1-2|TRBD1
TGTGCCAGCAGTAAAAACAGGGGCGCCCTCTACTATGGCTACACCTTC
CASSKNRGALYYGYTF
>-|TRBV6-2/TRBV6-3|TRBJ2-7|TRBD2
TGTGCCAGCAGTACCATCCCGGGACTAGCGGGAGAGAGTGGGCTAGCGTACGAGCAGTACTTC
CASSTIPGLAGESGLAYEQYF
>-|TRBV27|TRBJ2-2|TRBD2
TGTGCCAGCGCTTCGACTAGCGGGAGAGCGAACACCGGGGAGCTGTTTTTT
CASASTSGRANTGELFF
>-|TRBV6-5|TRBJ1-5|-
TGTGCCAGCAGTTACGGTCCAGGGCCGAATCAGCCCCAGCATTTT
CASSYGPGPNQPQHF
>-|TRBV18|TRBJ2-7|-
TGTGCCAGCTCACAACAGGGAACCTACGAGCAGTACTTC
CASSQQGTYEQYF
>-|TRBV2|TRBJ1-1|-
TGTGCCAGCATCTGGGAGAGCACTGAAGCTTTCTTT
CASIWESTEAFF
>-|TRBV5-1|TRBJ2-6|TRBD1
TGCGCCAGCAGCTTGACAACAGGGGCCATTTCTGGGGCCAACGTCCTGACTTTC
CASSLTTGAISGANVLTF
>-|TRBV27|TRBJ1-6|TRBD1
TGTGCCAGCAGTCCCAGACAGGGGGAGGGTTCACCCCTCCACTTT
CASSPRQGEGSPLHF
>few|TRBV7-2|TRBJ2-1|TRBD2
TGTGCCAGCAGCCAAGTAGCGGGAGGTACCTACAATGAGCAGTTCTTC
CASSQVAGGTYNEQFF
>-|TRBV6-1|TRBJ2-1|-
TGTGCCAGCAGTGAAGCTGGGAAGGCACGGGGCAATGAGCAGTTCTTC
CASSEAGKARGNEQFF
>-|TRBV28|TRBJ1-2|TRBD1
TGTGCCAGCAGTTCCACAGGGGCTCGGACCTATGGCTACACCTTC
CASSSTGARTYGYTF
>-|TRBV4-3|TRBJ2-3|TRBD2
TGCGCCAGCAGCCAAGCGGGACTAGTTCGCACAGATACGCAGTATTTT
CASSQAGLVRTDTQYF
>-|TRBV9|TRBJ2-1|TRBD2
TGTGCCAGCAGCGGACTAGCGGGACCAAATGAGCAGTTCTTC
CASSGLAGPNEQFF
>-|TRBV5-5|TRBJ2-1|TRBD2
TGTGCCAGCAGCCCCACGGGACTAGCGGGAGATGAGCAGTTCTTC
CASSPTGLAGDEQFF
>-|TRBV29-1|TRBJ1-2|TRBD1
TGCAGCGTCCCCGGGACAGGGGGCTTGGGTAACTATGGCTACACCTTC
CSVPGTGGLGNYGYTF
>-|TRBV27|TRBJ2-1|-
TGTGCCAGCAGTTTTCGTGAGCCGGTGATTGATGAGCAGTTCTTC
CASSFREPVIDEQFF
>-|TRBV4-1|TRBJ2-3|TRBD2
TGCGCCAGCAGCCAAGACCCCCCCGGGACTAGCGGGAGAGATACGCAGTATTTT
CASSQDPPGTSGRDTQYF
>-|TRBV29-1|TRBJ2-7|TRBD2
TGCAGCCCTTGGACTAGCGGGAGGGCCCAGAGCTCCTACGAGCAGTACTTC
CSPWTSGRAQSSYEQYF
>-|TRBV5-1|TRBJ2-1|TRBD2
TGCGCCAGCATCCGGGACTACGGACGGGGAGAGCAGTTCTTC
CASIRDYGRGEQFF
>-|TRBV28|TRBJ2-1|TRBD2
TGTGCCAGCAGAGAACTCAGCGGGAGGGCCATTGAGCAGTTCTTC
CASRELSGRAIEQFF
>-|TRBV28|TRBJ1-5|-
TGTGCAACACAGATTCTCAATCAGCCCCAGCATTTT
CATQILNQPQHF
>few|TRBV14|TRBJ2-1|TRBD2
TGTGCCAGCAGCCAAGCAGCTAGCGGGAGGACTGAGCAGTTCTTC
CASSQAASGRTEQFF
>-|TRBV7-2|TRBJ2-2|TRBD2
TGTGCCAGCAGCTTACTAGCGGGAGACCTAACCGGGGAGCTGTTTTTT
CASSLLAGDLTGELFF
>-|TRBV5-4|TRBJ1-5|-
TGTGCCAGCAGCTTGGGCCAGAATCAGCCCCAGCATTTT
CASSLGQNQPQHF
>-|TRBV5-1|TRBJ2-7|TRBD1
TGCGCCAGCAGCTTCGGGACAGGGGGCGGCGAGCAGTACTTC
CASSFGTGGGEQYF
>-|TRBV7-2|TRBJ2-5|-
TGTGCCAGCAGCTTATGGAGGACTCAAGAGACCCAGTACTTC
CASSLWRTQETQYF
>few|TRBV27|TRBJ1-6|-
TGTGCCAGCAGTGGGGCCAGCTCCTATAATTCACCCCTCCACTTT
CASSGASSYNSPLHF
>-|TRBV4-1|TRBJ2-7|TRBD2
TGCGCCAGCAGCGCCCCTCTTCGGGGGGTCTACGAGCAGTACTTC
CASSAPLRGVYEQYF
>few|TRBV28|TRBJ2-1|TRBD2
TGTGCCAGCAGTACTACACCGGGACTAGGGCAGTTCTTC
CASSTTPGLGQFF
>-|TRBV3-1/TRBV3-2|TRBJ1-2|TRBD1
TGTGCCAGCAGCCCGGGACAGGAGGTTTATGGCTACACCTTC
CASSPGQEVYGYTF
>-|TRBV7-8|TRBJ2-7|-
TGTGCCAGCAGCCTCCGGACAGTCTACGAGCAGTACTTC
CASSLRTVYEQYF
>-|TRBV18|TRBJ2-3|TRBD1
TGTGCCAGCTCACCAAGACAGGGCTCTAGCACAGATACGCAGTATTTT
CASSPRQGSSTDTQYF
>few|TRBV5-1|TRBJ2-2|TRBD2
TGCGCCAGTAAGACTAGCGGACGCCCCGGTACCGGGGAGCTGTTTTTT
CASKTSGRPGTGELFF
>-|TRBV18|TRBJ2-3|TRBD2
TGTGCCAGCTCACCACCGGGCAGGACTAGCACAGAGACGCAGTATTTT
CASSPPGRTSTETQYF
>-|TRBV18|TRBJ1-6|-
TGTGCCAGCTCACCAGAGGGCGGCTCACCCCTCCACTTT
CASSPEGGSPLHF
>few|TRBV19|TRBJ2-4|-
TGTGCCAGTATCGACCGGGACAAGGAAAACATTCAGTACTTC
CASIDRDKENIQYF
>-|TRBV19|TRBJ2-7|TRBD1
TGTGCCAGTAGTGCCCGGACAGGTTTTGACGGCTACGAGCAGTACTTC
CASSARTGFDGYEQYF
>-|TRBV28|TRBJ2-2|TRBD1
TGTGCCAGCACCTCGACAGGGGGCGTGAGAACCGGGGAGCTGTTTTTT
CASTSTGGVRTGELFF
>few|TRBV28|TRBJ2-7|TRBD1
TGTGCCAGCAGGGCGACAGGGTCCCCTTCCAGGGAGCAGTACTTC
CASRATGSPSREQYF
>-|TRBV6-5|TRBJ1-1|TRBD1
TGTGCCAGCAGAAAAGACAGGGGGCTTGGCACTGAAGCTTTCTTT
CASRKDRGLGTEAFF
>-|TRBV21-1|TRBJ2-2|-
TGTGCCAGCAGCAAAACTAGCGGGAACACGAACACCGGGGAGCTGTTTTTT
CASSKTSGNTNTGELFF
>-|TRBV7-2|TRBJ1-1|-
TGTGCCAGCAGCTTCGCGCCTTTAACTTGGGGGGGGCCTGAAGCTTTCTTT
CASSFAPLTWGGPEAFF
>once|TRBV4-1|TRBJ2-7|TRBD1
TGCGCCAGCAGCCACTCGTTTGGACAGGGAGTCTCCTACGAGCAGTACTTC
CASSHSFGQGVSYEQYF
>-|TRBV18|TRBJ2-3|TRBD1
TGTGCCAGCTCACCACCGTGGGACAGGGGCACAGATACGCAGTATTTT
CASSPPWDRGTDTQYF
>-|TRBV6-2/TRBV6-3|TRBJ2-1|TRBD2
TGTGCCAGCAGTTACTCAGTAGCGGGGGCCTACAATGAGCAGTTCTTC
CASSYSVAGAYNEQFF
>once|TRBV24-1|TRBJ1-5|-
TGTGCCACCAGTGAGACTAACCAAGGGACATGGGGGGGGCCCCAGCATTTT
CATSETNQGTWGGPQHF
>-|TRBV7-7|TRBJ2-2|TRBD2
TGTGCCAGCAGCACACCGGGGGGTATACCGGACACCGGGGAGCTGTTTTTT
CASSTPGGIPDTGELFF
>-|TRBV6-1|TRBJ2-7|TRBD2
TGTGCCAGCAGTGATTGGCGGGAGATCTACGAGCAGTACTTC
CASSDWREIYEQYF
>-|TRBV27|TRBJ2-3|TRBD1
TGTGCCAGCAGTCTTATCACTCCGGGGACAGGGGGCGGCGATACGCAGTATTTT
CASSLITPGTGGGDTQYF
>-|TRBV7-7|TRBJ2-3|TRBD1
TGTGCCAGCAGCTTAAGGGACAGGGGAGAAGATACGCAGTATTTT
CASSLRDRGEDTQYF
>-|TRBV7-2|TRBJ2-2|-
TGTGCCAGCAGCAGACCAGCAGGGGTTTTCACCGGGGAGCTGTTTTTT
CASSRPAGVFTGELFF
>-|TRBV3-1/TRBV3-2|TRBJ2-3|-
TGTGCCAGCAGCCAAGATGCAGGCATCCATACGCAGTATTTT
CASSQDAGIHTQYF
>-|TRBV28|TRBJ2-7|TRBD1
TGTGCCAGCAGTTTATGGGCCGGGACAGGGGGCGCTGAGCAGTACTTC
CASSLWAGTGGAEQYF